This T cell receptor (beta chain) was identified during a study of blood T cell repertoires in COVID-19. CDR3 length: 14 residues. The V gene lost 5 bases and the J gene lost 0 bases, with 10 bases spanning the gap. Germline V gene sequence: CDR1 SEHNR, CDR2 FQNEAQ (reference sequence). Authors' data handling: Nucleated cell number was recorded as an estimate derived from reference gene primer amplification. Method: immunoSEQ multiplex PCR; TCRdb's copy keeps in-frame clones and lacks some. Clone size and V and J calls were adopted from that table, with D and trimming inferred from the DNA. This repertoire shows under 500,000 clones, 75% to 90% found once; its top ten account for about 4.5%.

The clonotype was recovered from a woman in her 30s with acute or convalescent COVID-19. Sequencing was performed on peripheral blood. This chain links TRBV7-9 with TRBJ1-1; no clear D gene. The CDR3 loop reads CASSRGNMNTEAFF. The CDR3 nucleotides are TGTGCCAGCAGCCGCGGAAACATGAACACTGAAGCTTTCTTT.